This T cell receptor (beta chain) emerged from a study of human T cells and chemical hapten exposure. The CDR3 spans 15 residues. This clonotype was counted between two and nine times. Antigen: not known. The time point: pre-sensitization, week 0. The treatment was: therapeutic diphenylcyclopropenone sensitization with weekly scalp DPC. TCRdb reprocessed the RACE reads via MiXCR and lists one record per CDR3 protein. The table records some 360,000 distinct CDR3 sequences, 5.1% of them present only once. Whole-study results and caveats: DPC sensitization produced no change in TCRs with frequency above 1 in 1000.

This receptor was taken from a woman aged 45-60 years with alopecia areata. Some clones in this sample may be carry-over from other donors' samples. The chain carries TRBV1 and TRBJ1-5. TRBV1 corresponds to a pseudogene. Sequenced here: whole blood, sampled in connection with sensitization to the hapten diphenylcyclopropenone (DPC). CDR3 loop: CTSSQGRVNNQPQHF. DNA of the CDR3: TGCACCAGCAGCCAAGGAAGGGTGAACAATCAGCCCCAGCATTTT.